Reported below is one T cell receptor (beta chain). No antigen is known for it. This sample is part of a study of T cell repertoires in ileal Crohn's disease. Study-level background: All patients had surgery for stricturing (61%) or penetrating (around 39%) disease. Thiopurines (under 12) or anti-TNF agents (approximately 20) were given postoperatively to about half. General study findings and limits: Compared with non-smokers, active smokers at surgery showed more clonal expansions.

Eligibility required adulthood, ileal or ileocolonic Crohn's disease and indicated ileocolonic resection. Profiled with immunoSEQ multiplex PCR; TCRdb holds only in-frame clones, not every one. The profile shows 2,600 or so clones, under 80% of them singletons. Germline loops: CDR1 KGHSH, CDR2 LQKENI. This CDR3 is built from 15 residues. V shed 0 bases and J shed 2 bases, with 9 bases lying between them. V is TRBV18 and J is TRBJ2-3, with TRBD1 as a possible D gene (5 bases). The sequenced material came from ileal tissue. The clonotype originates from an adult with Crohn's disease. The CDR3 is CASSPPAGPTDTQYF. CDR3 in DNA: TGTGCCAGCTCACCACCAGCAGGGCCCACAGATACGCAGTATTTT.